This TCR beta chain was sequenced during a study of OX40 agonist ivuxolimab in advanced cancers. Systemic immunosuppression or autoimmune disease history was grounds to exclude patients. Some clones are missing from TCRdb's copy, which holds only in-frame ones; the method was immunoSEQ multiplex PCR. The data hold around 43,000 clones, with roughly 90% observed a single time. Looked up from germline, CDR1 is MNHEY and CDR2 is SMNVEV (reference sequence). CDR3 length: 14 amino acids. Between the trimmed V and J ends, which lost 2 bases and 7 bases, there was a span of 15 bases. The input for sequencing was CD4+ or CD8+ T cells sorted from blood, taken in a trial of the OX40 agonist ivuxolimab. The clonotype comes from an adult with an advanced solid tumor such as melanoma, head and neck, liver or kidney cancer. V is TRBV27 and J is TRBJ2-7; D may be TRBD1 or TRBD2 (6 bases each). The CDR3 DNA reads TGTGCCAGCAGTTTAGGGGGGCTCGGACGGGAGCAGTACTTC. Its protein product is CASSLGGLGREQYF.